These 8 T cell receptor beta chains originate from one sample sequenced in a study of blood T cell repertoires in COVID-19. Data came from immunoSEQ multiplex PCR; TCRdb stores just in-frame clones and leaves some out. This table holds around 81,000 clones, 83% found once. The sequenced material came from peripheral blood. These receptors were collected from a man of 80 years or more with acute or convalescent COVID-19.

The gene calls are TRBV3-1 (or the pseudogene TRBV3-2) and TRBJ2-3; D gene unclear. This CDR3 has 18 residues. V was shortened by 2 bases and J by 1 base, with 19 bases between the two germline ends. Germline loops: CDR1 LGHDT, CDR2 YNNKEL (reference sequence). The DNA for the CDR3 is TGTGCCAGCAGCCAACTTTGGATGGGCAGGTACGGCACAGATACGCAGTATTTT. Translating it yields CASSQLWMGRYGTDTQYF.

This rearrangement joins TRBV7-2 to TRBJ2-1, with 8 bases matching TRBD2. The V gene's germline CDR1 is SGHTA and CDR2 FQGNSA. V lost 0 bases, J lost 15 bases, and 10 bases stayed unmatched. The length of the CDR3 is 14 residues. CDR3 DNA: TGTGCCAGCAGCTTAGCGTCGGGGGGGGGAGCCCCGTTCTTC. Protein sequence: CASSLASGGGAPFF.

The chain combines TRBV3-1 (or the pseudogene TRBV3-2) with TRBJ2-7; no firm D call. The length of the CDR3 is 14 residues. V was cut by 0 bases and J by 3 bases, with 9 bases left in between. Germline loops: CDR1 LGHDT, CDR2 YNNKEL (reference sequence). The CDR3 nucleotides are TGTGCCAGCAGCCAAGAGGGCAGCCTCTACGAGCAGTACTTC. Amino acid sequence: CASSQEGSLYEQYF.

This clone was picked up one time. This chain uses TRBV6-2 or TRBV6-3 with TRBJ2-1; TRBD1 matches at 11 bases. This CDR3 spans 16 amino acids. Per the germline V gene, CDR1 is MNHEY and CDR2 is SVGEGT. The V and J ends lost 5 bases and 3 bases, in that order; junction bases with no gene match: 6. The CDR3 spells CASSGGQGAVYNEQFF. The CDR3 DNA reads as TGTGCCAGCAGTGGCGGACAGGGGGCGGTCTACAATGAGCAGTTCTTC.

This clone appeared a few times. The CDR3 DNA follows: TGCAGCGTTTTGTGGTCGGGAAAGGACACTGAAGCTTTCTTT. The encoded protein is CSVLWSGKDTEAFF. The chain has TRBV29-1 and TRBJ1-1, with D unclear. Germline V gives CDR1 SQVTM, CDR2 ANQGSEA. The CDR3 contains 14 residues. V shed 5 bases and J shed 3 bases, with 16 bases lying between them.

This chain links TRBV2 with TRBJ1-1; no firm D call. Germline CDR1 SNHLY, CDR2 FYNNEI. V gave up 6 bases and J gave up 8 bases, with 22 bases separating them. The CDR3 spans 15 residues. The CDR3, as DNA: TGTGCCAGCAGACCCCTCGAAGTATCCGGGAAAGAAGCTTTCTTT. It is translated as CASRPLEVSGKEAFF.

The chain recombines TRBV11-3 with TRBJ2-3; maybe TRBD2 (5 bases). Trimming pared 5 bases from V and 6 bases from J, leaving 18 bases between. Germline values: CDR1 SGHNT, CDR2 YENEEA. The CDR3 extends over 15 amino acids. The CDR3 loop reads CASSPRGGGIDTQYF. The CDR3 nucleotides read TGTGCCAGCAGCCCCCGGGGTGGCGGAATCGATACGCAGTATTTT.

The J gene is TRBJ1-1, the V gene TRBV29-1; TRBD1 agrees at 9 bases. J lost 3 bases, V lost 7 bases, and 15 bases had no gene match. Germline loops: CDR1 SQVTM, CDR2 ANQGSEA. The CDR3 extends over 16 amino acids. For the CDR3, the DNA is TGCAGCGCAGCCGATTTGATATGGGACAGGGACACTGAAGCTTTCTTT. The encoded protein is CSAADLIWDRDTEAFF.